One sample yielded the 18 T cell receptor beta chains listed below, sequenced in a study of blood T cell repertoires in COVID-19. The table came from immunoSEQ multiplex PCR; TCRdb's copy has only in-frame clones and leaves some out. The repertoire holds 260,000 or so clones, with 83% as singletons. Sequencing input: PBMCs or T cells enriched from blood (not recorded which). Receptor source: a woman between 35 and 50 years old who had been exposed to COVID-19.

The gene calls are TRBV27 and TRBJ1-2; TRBD1 matches at 8 bases. The CDR3 is made up of 13 amino acids. The germline CDR1 and CDR2 sequences are MNHEY and SMNVEV (reference sequence). J was trimmed by 4 bases and V by 5 bases; bases with no gene match: 3. The CDR3 sequence: CASSHRGGYGYTF. CDR3 nucleotides: TGTGCCAGCAGTCACAGGGGGGGCTATGGCTACACCTTC.

This clone was seen a few times. The chain joins TRBV7-3 to TRBJ2-3, with TRBD1 matching 10 bases. In germline, CDR1 is SGHTA, CDR2 FQGTGA. The CDR3 is made up of 16 amino acids. The ends lost 5 bases at V and 0 bases at J; junction bases unmatched: 5. Written as DNA, the CDR3 is TGTGCCAGCAGCGGGGACAGGGGCCGGAGCACAGATACGCAGTATTTT. Protein: CASSGDRGRSTDTQYF.

The rearrangement links TRBV5-6 to TRBJ1-1, with TRBD1 identical over 7 bases. V was clipped by 5 bases and J by 9 bases; unmatched bases: 10. CDR1 is SGHDT and CDR2 is YYEEEE in the germline V gene. CDR3 length: 13 residues. CDR3 nucleotides: TGTGCCAGCAGGGGGTCTGACAGGGCTAAAGCTTTCTTT. Its translation: CASRGSDRAKAFF.

The chain carries TRBV6-4 and TRBJ2-6; 7 nucleotides match TRBD1. CDR3 length equals 17 residues. Germline V gives CDR1 MRHNA, CDR2 SNTAGT. V was clipped by 0 bases and J by 2 bases; unmatched bases: 4. CDR3 protein: CASSDSHTGAGANVLTF. DNA of the CDR3: TGTGCCAGCAGTGACTCCCACACAGGGGCTGGGGCCAACGTCCTGACTTTC.

The chain employs TRBV6-1 and TRBJ1-2; perhaps TRBD1 as D (5 bases). Trimming pared 4 bases from V and 8 bases from J, leaving 23 bases between. CDR1 and CDR2 from the germline V gene are MNHNS and SASEGT. CDR3 length equals 16 residues. The CDR3 loop reads CASSATSRDLANGYTF. The DNA of the CDR3 is TGTGCCAGCAGTGCCACCTCTCGGGACTTAGCTAACGGCTACACCTTC.

This chain joins TRBV19 and TRBJ2-6; a possible D gene is TRBD2 (7 bases). Trimming took off 5 bases at V and 4 bases at J, with 18 bases between the two ends. The CDR3 spans 17 residues. CDR1 is LNHDA and CDR2 is SQIVND in the germline V gene (reference sequence). CDR3 nucleotide sequence: TGTGCCAGTAGTGGGAGGGTCAGGGGAGCAGGGGCCAACGTCCTGACTTTC. Protein sequence: CASSGRVRGAGANVLTF.

The chain employs TRBV6-5 and TRBJ1-4, with unresolved D. The germline V and J ends were trimmed by 2 bases and 0 bases, with 10 bases remaining between them. The germline gives CDR1 MNHEY, CDR2 SVGAGI. The CDR3 contains 16 residues. The CDR3 bases are TGTGCCAGCAGTTACCCGACGGGGACAACTAATGAAAAACTGTTTTTT. Its translation: CASSYPTGTTNEKLFF.

V usage is TRBV30 and J usage is TRBJ1-4; D remains unclear. The CDR3 sequence is 14 residues long. Deletions cut 0 bases from V and 8 bases from J, with 13 bases between. Germline assignment: CDR1 GTSNPN and CDR2 SVGIG (reference sequence). CDR3 coding DNA: TGTGCCTGGAGTGTTTTCGGGGTGGGGGAAAAACTGTTTTTT. Encoded protein: CAWSVFGVGEKLFF.

This rearrangement joins TRBV7-9 to TRBJ2-5; weak D call: TRBD2 (5 bases). The V gene lost 3 bases and the J gene lost 4 bases, with 12 bases spanning the gap. Germline assignment: CDR1 SEHNR and CDR2 FQNEAQ (reference sequence). The CDR3 is 14 amino acids. CDR3 in DNA: TGTGCCAGCAGCTTGTTGGGCGGGCTAGAGACCCAGTACTTC. It is translated as CASSLLGGLETQYF. The entire variable domain, with the rest obtained from reference TRBV7-9 and TRBJ2-5, is as follows: DTGVSQNPRHKITKRGQNVTFRCDPISEHNRLYWYRQTLGQGPEFLTYFQNEAQLEKSRLLSDRFSAERPKGSFSTLEIQRTEQGDSAMYLCASSLLGGLETQYFGPGTRLLVL.

The sample holds a few counts of this clone. The gene calls are TRBV7-9 and TRBJ2-7, with D tentatively TRBD2 (5 bases). Germline loops: CDR1 SEHNR, CDR2 FQNEAQ (reference sequence). The V gene lost 5 bases and the J gene lost 3 bases, with 11 bases spanning the gap. This CDR3 is 13 amino acids long. CDR3: CASSLGLNYEQYF. The CDR3 DNA reads TGTGCCAGCAGCCTCGGACTTAACTACGAGCAGTACTTC.

This chain joins TRBV7-9 and TRBJ2-1; no definite D call. The CDR3 is 17 amino acids. V was trimmed by 4 bases and J by 0 bases, leaving 16 bases between them. CDR1 is SEHNR, CDR2 FQNEAQ, per germline (reference sequence). CDR3 bases: TGTGCCAGCAGCTCCGGCCCCTACCCTAGCTCCTACAATGAGCAGTTCTTC. This codes for CASSSGPYPSSYNEQFF.

This clone was observed a handful of times. This chain uses TRBV19 with TRBJ1-5; 10 bases align to TRBD1. CDR1 and CDR2 from the germline V gene are LNHDA and SQIVND (reference sequence). Losses at the gene ends were 6 bases for V and 2 bases for J; bases not matched to a gene: 4. CDR3 length: 15 residues. CDR3 bases: TGTGCCAGTAGCGCCGGACAGGGGGGCAATCAGCCCCAGCATTTT. Translating gives CASSAGQGGNQPQHF.

The rearrangement uses TRBV7-2 and TRBJ2-1; no clear D gene. The germline V gene encodes CDR1 SGHTA and CDR2 FQGNSA. The CDR3 contains 11 residues. The V gene lost 4 bases and the J gene lost 9 bases, with 7 bases spanning the gap. CDR3 nucleotides: TGTGCCAGCAGCTCGGTTGGTGAGCAGTTCTTC. Its protein product is CASSSVGEQFF.

The rearrangement joins TRBV3-1 (or the pseudogene TRBV3-2) to TRBJ1-4; D remains ambiguous. CDR3 length equals 16 residues. Per the germline V gene, CDR1 is LGHDT and CDR2 is YNNKEL (reference sequence). Deletions cut 1 base from V and 3 bases from J, with 12 bases between. This chain's CDR3 is CASSQGGRTANEKLFF. CDR3 sequence (DNA): TGTGCCAGCAGCCAAGGAGGGAGAACAGCTAATGAAAAACTGTTTTTT.

The CDR3 region has the DNA TGTGCCATCAGCGGGGATAGCAATCAGCCCCAGCATTTT. Amino acids: CAISGDSNQPQHF. This sequence joins TRBV10-3 and TRBJ1-5; D unresolved. Between the trimmed V and J ends, which lost 6 bases and 0 bases, there was a span of 6 bases. This CDR3 comprises 13 residues. Germline-derived CDR1 and CDR2 are ENHRY and SYGVKD.

The chain uses TRBV4-3 and TRBJ2-3; 15 bases fit TRBD2. There are 18 residues in the CDR3. The germline V gene has CDR1 LGHNA and CDR2 YSLEER. The junction had 8 bases not matched to a gene; V was cut back by 3 bases and J by 4 bases. This chain's CDR3 is CASSQAPGLAGGPDTQYF. CDR3 nucleotide sequence: TGCGCCAGCAGCCAGGCTCCGGGACTAGCGGGGGGCCCAGATACGCAGTATTTT.

The table lists this clone with a few counts. This rearrangement joins TRBV12-3 or TRBV12-4 to TRBJ1-5, with unresolved D. The CDR3 is 12 residues long. The V end was cut by 3 bases, the J end by 7 bases, with 7 bases between. The CDR3 protein is CASSFAEQPQHF. Here the CDR3 DNA reads TGTGCCAGCAGTTTTGCCGAGCAGCCCCAGCATTTT.

The rearrangement links TRBV5-4 to TRBJ2-1; 8 bases align to TRBD1. The CDR3 length is 14 residues. The junction had 3 bases not matched to a gene; V was cut back by 0 bases and J by 7 bases. Germline loops: CDR1 SGHNT, CDR2 YYREEE (reference sequence). CDR3 residues: CASSLGRGLNEQFF. CDR3 in DNA: TGTGCCAGCAGCTTGGGCAGGGGGCTGAATGAGCAGTTCTTC.